Described below is a single TCR beta chain sequence and its context. These data come from a study of T cell changes during pregnancy in multiple sclerosis. The V and J ends lost 4 bases and 1 base respectively, with 4 bases between them. CDR1 and CDR2 (germline): MNHNS, SASEGT. The CDR3 totals 13 residues. Sequencing was performed with immunoSEQ multiplex PCR; in TCRdb, only in-frame clones are kept and a portion is missing. Among under 90,000 clones listed, roughly 92% were seen once. The chain joins TRBV6-1 to TRBJ2-2; D is uncertain. This material consisted of peripheral blood, taken after pregnancy. This sequence originates from a female donor in good health, enrolled as a control in a pregnancy study. This CDR3 reads CASSGQNTGELFF. CDR3 DNA: TGTGCCAGCAGTGGACAGAACACCGGGGAGCTGTTTTTT.